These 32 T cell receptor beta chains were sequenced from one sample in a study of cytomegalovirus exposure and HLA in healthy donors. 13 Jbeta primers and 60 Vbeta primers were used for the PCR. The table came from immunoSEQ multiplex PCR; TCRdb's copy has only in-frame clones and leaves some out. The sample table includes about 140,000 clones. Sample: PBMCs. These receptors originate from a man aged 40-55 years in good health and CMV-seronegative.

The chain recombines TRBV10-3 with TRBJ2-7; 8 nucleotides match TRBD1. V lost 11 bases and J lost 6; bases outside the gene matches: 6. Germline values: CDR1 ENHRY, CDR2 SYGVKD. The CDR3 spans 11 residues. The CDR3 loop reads CASDRGPEQYF. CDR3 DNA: TGTGCCTCCGACAGGGGACCCGAGCAGTACTTC.

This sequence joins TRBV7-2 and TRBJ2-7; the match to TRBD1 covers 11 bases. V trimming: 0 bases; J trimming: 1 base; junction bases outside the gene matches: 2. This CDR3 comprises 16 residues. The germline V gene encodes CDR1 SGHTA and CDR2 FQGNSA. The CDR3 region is CASSLAGTGGSYEQYF. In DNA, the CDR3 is TGTGCCAGCAGCTTAGCCGGGACAGGGGGGTCCTACGAGCAGTACTTC. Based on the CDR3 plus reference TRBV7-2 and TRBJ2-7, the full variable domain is GAGVSQSPSNKVTEKGKDVELRCDPISGHTALYWYRQSLGQGLEFLIYFQGNSAPDKSGLPSDRFSAERTGGSVSTLTIQRTQQEDSAVYLCASSLAGTGGSYEQYFGPGTRLTVT.

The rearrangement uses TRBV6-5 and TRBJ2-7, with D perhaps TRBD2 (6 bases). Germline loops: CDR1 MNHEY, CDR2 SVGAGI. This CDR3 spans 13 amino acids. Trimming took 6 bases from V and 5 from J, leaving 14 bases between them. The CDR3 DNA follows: TGTGCCAGCAGATCGACGGCGGGGAACGAGCAGTACTTC. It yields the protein CASRSTAGNEQYF.

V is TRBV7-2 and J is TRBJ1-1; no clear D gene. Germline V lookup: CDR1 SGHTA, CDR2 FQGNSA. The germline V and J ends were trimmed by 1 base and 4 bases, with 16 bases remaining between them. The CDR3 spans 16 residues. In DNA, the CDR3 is TGTGCCAGCAGCTTAGAACCAGGTTTCCCCATCACTGAAGCTTTCTTT. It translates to CASSLEPGFPITEAFF.

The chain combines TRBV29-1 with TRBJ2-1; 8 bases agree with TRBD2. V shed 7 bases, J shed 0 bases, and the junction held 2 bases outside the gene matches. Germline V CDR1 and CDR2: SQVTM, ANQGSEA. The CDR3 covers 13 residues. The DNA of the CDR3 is TGCAGCGCCGGGACTAGCTCCTACAATGAGCAGTTCTTC. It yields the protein CSAGTSSYNEQFF.

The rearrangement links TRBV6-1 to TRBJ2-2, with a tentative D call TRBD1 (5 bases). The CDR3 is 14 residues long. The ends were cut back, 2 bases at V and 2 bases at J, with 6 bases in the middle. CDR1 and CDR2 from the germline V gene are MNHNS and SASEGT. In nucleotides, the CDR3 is TGTGCCAGCAGTGAACAGGGTAACACCGGGGAGCTGTTTTTT. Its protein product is CASSEQGNTGELFF.

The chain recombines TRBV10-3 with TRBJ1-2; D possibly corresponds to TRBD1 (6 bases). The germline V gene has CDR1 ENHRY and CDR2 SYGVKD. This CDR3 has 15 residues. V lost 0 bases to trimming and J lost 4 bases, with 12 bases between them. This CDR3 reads CAISESMQGSYGYTF. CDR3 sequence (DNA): TGTGCCATCAGTGAGTCGATGCAGGGGAGCTATGGCTACACCTTC.

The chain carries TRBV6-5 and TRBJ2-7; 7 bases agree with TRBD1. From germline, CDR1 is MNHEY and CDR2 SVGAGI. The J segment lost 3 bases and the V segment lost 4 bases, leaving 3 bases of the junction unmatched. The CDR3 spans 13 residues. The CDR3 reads CASSSRGIYEQYF. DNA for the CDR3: TGTGCCAGCAGTTCCAGGGGGATCTACGAGCAGTACTTC.

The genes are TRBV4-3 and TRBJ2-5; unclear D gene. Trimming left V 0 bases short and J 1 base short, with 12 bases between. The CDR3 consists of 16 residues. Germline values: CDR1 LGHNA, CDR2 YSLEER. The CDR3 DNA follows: TGCGCCAGCAGCCAAGAAGGCGGAGACCCCCAAGAGACCCAGTACTTC. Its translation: CASSQEGGDPQETQYF.

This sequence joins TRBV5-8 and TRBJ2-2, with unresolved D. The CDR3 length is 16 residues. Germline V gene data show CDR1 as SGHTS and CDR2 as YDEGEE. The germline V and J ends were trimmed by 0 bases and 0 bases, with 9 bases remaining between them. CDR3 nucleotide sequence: TGTGCCAGCAGCTTGGTTCGGCAGGCGAACACCGGGGAGCTGTTTTTT. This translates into CASSLVRQANTGELFF. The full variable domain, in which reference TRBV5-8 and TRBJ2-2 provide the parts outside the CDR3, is EAGVTQSPTHLIKTRGQQATLRCSPISGHTSVYWYQQALGLGLQFLLWYDEGEERNRGNFPPRFSGRQFPNYSSELNVNALELEDSALYLCASSLVRQANTGELFFGEGSRLTVL.

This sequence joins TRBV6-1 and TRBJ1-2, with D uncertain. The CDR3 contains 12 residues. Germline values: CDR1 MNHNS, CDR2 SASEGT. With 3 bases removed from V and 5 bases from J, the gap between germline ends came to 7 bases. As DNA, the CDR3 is TGTGCCAGCAGTGAGCAACGGTATGGCTACACCTTC. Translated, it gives CASSEQRYGYTF.

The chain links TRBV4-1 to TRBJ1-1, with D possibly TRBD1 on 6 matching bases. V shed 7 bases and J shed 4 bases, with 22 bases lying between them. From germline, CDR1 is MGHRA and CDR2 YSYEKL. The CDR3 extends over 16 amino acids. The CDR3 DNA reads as TGCGCCAGCAAGGGGGACATGTGGTTTAAGAGCACTGAAGCTTTCTTT. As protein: CASKGDMWFKSTEAFF.

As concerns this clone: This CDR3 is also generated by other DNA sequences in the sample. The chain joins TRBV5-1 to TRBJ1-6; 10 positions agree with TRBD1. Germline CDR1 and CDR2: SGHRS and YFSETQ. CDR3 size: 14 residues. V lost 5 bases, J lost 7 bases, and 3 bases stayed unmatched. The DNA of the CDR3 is TGCGCCAGCAGGGGGACAGGGGACAATTCACCCCTCCACTTT. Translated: CASRGTGDNSPLHF.

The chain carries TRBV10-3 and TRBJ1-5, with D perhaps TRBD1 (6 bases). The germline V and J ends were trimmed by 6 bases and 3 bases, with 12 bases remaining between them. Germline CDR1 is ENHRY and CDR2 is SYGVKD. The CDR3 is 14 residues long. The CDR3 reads CAIRDSVPNQPQHF. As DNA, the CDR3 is TGTGCCATCAGGGACAGCGTCCCCAATCAGCCCCAGCATTTT.

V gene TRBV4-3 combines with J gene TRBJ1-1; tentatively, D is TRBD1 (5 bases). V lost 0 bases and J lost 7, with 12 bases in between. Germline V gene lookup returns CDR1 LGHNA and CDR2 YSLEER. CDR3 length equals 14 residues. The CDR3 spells CASSQDRGFGEAFF. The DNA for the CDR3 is TGCGCCAGCAGCCAAGACCGGGGGTTCGGTGAAGCTTTCTTT.

In DNA form, the CDR3 reads TGCGCCAGCAGCCATCTTACAGGGGGTAATAATTCACCCCTCCACTTT. Protein sequence: CASSHLTGGNNSPLHF. This chain joins TRBV4-1 and TRBJ1-6; TRBD1 matches 8 bases. Germline assignment: CDR1 MGHRA and CDR2 YSYEKL. The J segment lost 5 bases and the V segment lost 3 bases, leaving 6 bases of the junction unmatched. This CDR3 is built from 16 residues.

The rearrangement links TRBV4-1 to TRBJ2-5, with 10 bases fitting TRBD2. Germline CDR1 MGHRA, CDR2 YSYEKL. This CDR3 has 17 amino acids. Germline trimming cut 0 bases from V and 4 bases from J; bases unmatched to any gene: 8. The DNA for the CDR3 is TGCGCCAGCAGCCAAGAAGGCCTAGCGGGGGTTGGAGAGACCCAGTACTTC. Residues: CASSQEGLAGVGETQYF.

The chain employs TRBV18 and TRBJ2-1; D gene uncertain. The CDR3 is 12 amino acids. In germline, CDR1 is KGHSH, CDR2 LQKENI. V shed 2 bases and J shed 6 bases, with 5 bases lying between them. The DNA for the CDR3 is TGTGCCAGCTCACCATCGGGCAATGAGCAGTTCTTC. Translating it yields CASSPSGNEQFF.

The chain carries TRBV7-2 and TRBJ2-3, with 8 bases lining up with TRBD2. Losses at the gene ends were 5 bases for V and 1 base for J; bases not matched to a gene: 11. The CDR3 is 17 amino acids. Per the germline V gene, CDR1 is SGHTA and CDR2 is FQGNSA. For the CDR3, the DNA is TGTGCCAGCAGCCACTCTCGGCGGGGGGCCGGCACAGATACGCAGTATTTT. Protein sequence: CASSHSRRGAGTDTQYF. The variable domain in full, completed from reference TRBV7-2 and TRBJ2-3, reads GAGVSQSPSNKVTEKGKDVELRCDPISGHTALYWYRQSLGQGLEFLIYFQGNSAPDKSGLPSDRFSAERTGGSVSTLTIQRTQQEDSAVYLCASSHSRRGAGTDTQYFGPGTRLTVL.

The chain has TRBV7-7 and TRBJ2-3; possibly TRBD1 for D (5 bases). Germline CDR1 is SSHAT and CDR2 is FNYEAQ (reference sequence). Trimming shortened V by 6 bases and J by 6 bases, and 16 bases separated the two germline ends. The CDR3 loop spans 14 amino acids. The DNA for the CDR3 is TGTGCCAGCAGTTCAAAGGCTTGGGGCGATACGCAGTATTTT. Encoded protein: CASSSKAWGDTQYF.

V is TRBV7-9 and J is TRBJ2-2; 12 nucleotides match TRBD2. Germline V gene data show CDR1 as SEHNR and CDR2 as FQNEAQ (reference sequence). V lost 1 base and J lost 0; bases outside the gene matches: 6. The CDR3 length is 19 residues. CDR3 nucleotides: TGTGCCAGCAGCTTAGTACTACTAGCGGGGGGTCCGAACACCGGGGAGCTGTTTTTT. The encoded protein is CASSLVLLAGGPNTGELFF.

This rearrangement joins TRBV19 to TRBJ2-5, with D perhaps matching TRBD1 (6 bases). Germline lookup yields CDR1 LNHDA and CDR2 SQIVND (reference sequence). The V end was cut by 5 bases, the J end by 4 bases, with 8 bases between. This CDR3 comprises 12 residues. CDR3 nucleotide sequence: TGTGCCAGTAGTGCCAGGGGAGAGACCCAGTACTTC. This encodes CASSARGETQYF.

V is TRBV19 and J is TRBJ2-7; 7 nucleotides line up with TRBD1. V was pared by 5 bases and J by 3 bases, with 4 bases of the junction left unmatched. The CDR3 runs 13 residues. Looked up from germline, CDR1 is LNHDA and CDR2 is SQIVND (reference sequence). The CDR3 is CASSASGGYEQYF. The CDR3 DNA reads TGTGCCAGTAGTGCTTCAGGGGGCTACGAGCAGTACTTC.

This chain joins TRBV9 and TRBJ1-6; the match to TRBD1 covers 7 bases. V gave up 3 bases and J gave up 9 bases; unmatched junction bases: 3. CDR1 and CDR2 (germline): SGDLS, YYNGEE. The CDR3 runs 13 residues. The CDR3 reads CASSGQGGSPLHF. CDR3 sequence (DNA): TGTGCCAGCAGCGGACAGGGTGGTTCACCCCTCCACTTT.

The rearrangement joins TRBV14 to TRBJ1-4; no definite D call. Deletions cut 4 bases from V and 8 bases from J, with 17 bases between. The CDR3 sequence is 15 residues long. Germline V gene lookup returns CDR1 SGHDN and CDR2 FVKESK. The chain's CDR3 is CASSLRIPGREKLFF. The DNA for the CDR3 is TGTGCCAGCAGCCTAAGGATACCAGGCAGGGAAAAACTGTTTTTT.

As DNA, the CDR3 is TGTGCCAGCAGCTTAGTCCGGGGGGCGCGAGAAAAACTGTTTTTT. It specifies CASSLVRGAREKLFF. The rearrangement joins TRBV7-2 to TRBJ1-4; D possibly corresponds to TRBD1 (6 bases). There are 15 residues in the CDR3. V was shortened by 1 base and J by 8 bases, with 14 bases between the two germline ends. Germline loops: CDR1 SGHTA, CDR2 FQGNSA.

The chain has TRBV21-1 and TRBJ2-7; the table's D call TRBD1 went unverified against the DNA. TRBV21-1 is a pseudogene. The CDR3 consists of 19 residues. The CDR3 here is CASSKLRVGTGGPPDEQYF. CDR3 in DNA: TGTGCCAGCAGCAAGTTGCGGGTTGGGACAGGAGGCCCCCCGGACGAGCAGTACTTC.

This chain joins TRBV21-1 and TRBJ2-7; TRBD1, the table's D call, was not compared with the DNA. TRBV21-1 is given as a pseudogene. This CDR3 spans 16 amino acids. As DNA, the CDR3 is TGTGCCAGCAGCAAAGCTGGACAGCCGTTGACCTACGAGCAGTACTTC. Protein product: CASSKAGQPLTYEQYF.

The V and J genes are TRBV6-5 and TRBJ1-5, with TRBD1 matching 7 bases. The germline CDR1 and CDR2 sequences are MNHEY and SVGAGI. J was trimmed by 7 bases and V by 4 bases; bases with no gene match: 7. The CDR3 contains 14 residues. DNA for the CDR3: TGTGCCAGCAGTTCAGAGGGGGCGGGCCAGCCCCAGCATTTT. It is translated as CASSSEGAGQPQHF.

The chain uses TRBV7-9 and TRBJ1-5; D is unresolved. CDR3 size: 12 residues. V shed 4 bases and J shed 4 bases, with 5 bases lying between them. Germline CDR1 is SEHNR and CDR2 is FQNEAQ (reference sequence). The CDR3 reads CASSSQNQPQHF. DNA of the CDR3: TGTGCCAGCAGCTCTCAGAATCAGCCCCAGCATTTT.

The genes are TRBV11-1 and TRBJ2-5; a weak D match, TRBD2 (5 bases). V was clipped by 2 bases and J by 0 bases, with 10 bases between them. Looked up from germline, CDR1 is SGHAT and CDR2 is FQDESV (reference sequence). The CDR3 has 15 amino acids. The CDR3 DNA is TGTGCCAGCAGCTTACAATCGGGGAACCAAGAGACCCAGTACTTC. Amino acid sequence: CASSLQSGNQETQYF.

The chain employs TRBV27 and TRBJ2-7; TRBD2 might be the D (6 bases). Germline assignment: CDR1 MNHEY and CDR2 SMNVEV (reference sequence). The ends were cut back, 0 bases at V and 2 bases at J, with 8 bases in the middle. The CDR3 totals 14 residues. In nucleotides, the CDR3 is TGTGCCAGCAGTTTATCCGGGGGTCCCTACGAGCAGTACTTC. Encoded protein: CASSLSGGPYEQYF.